What follows is one T cell receptor beta chain and its context. The data belong to a study of CD8 T cells in Susac syndrome. Germline V lookup: CDR1 SGHRS, CDR2 YFSETQ. There are 15 residues in the CDR3. V lost 6 bases to trimming and J lost 8 bases, with 21 bases between them. The multiple sclerosis control cohort comprised treatment-naive individuals presenting with stable or active relapsing-remitting disease. Negative isolation yielded the CD8+ and CD4+ T cells, while FACS enriched the TEMRA cells. When the RNA was reverse transcribed, random hexamers were used with an input of roughly 0.45 to 1 ug. The authors amplified TCR beta CDR3 across 54 Vbeta and 13 Jbeta using immunoSEQ multiplex PCR. TCRdb re-called the immunoSEQ multiplex PCR reads through MiXCR, storing one row per CDR3 protein. There are fewer than 350,000 distinct CDR3 sequences in the sample; roughly 94% occur only once, and less than 0.08% lies in the top ten.

The sample consisted of CD4+ T cells from PBMCs. This chain links TRBV5-1 with TRBJ2-1, with D perhaps TRBD1 (6 bases). The receptor was isolated from a human donor with multiple sclerosis. This CDR3 is CASKKWGPNEDEQFF. CDR3 nucleotides: TGCGCCAGCAAGAAGTGGGGGCCCAATGAAGATGAGCAGTTCTTC.